This T cell receptor beta chain was identified during a study of Ad26.COV2.S vaccination and SARS-CoV-2 variants. As to treatment: about 20 received Ad26.COV2.S at low or high dose, single or two shots; 5 received placebo; per-sample allocation not given. After the first vaccine or placebo injection, samples were drawn on day 63. Measured with immunoSEQ multiplex PCR; TCRdb has only the in-frame clones, and not every one. This repertoire shows about 410,000 clones, around nine tenths found once; its top ten account for more than 3%. The CDR3 length is 12 residues. Germline V CDR1 and CDR2: DFQATT, SNEGSKA (reference sequence). Between the trimmed V and J ends, which lost 3 bases and 12 bases, there was a span of 17 bases.

The material was peripheral blood, obtained in a trial of Ad26.COV2.S vaccine versus placebo. The receptor was derived from a person between 18 and 65 years old who received the Ad26.COV2.S COVID-19 vaccine or a placebo. The genes are TRBV20-1 and TRBJ1-1; D call uncertain. CDR3 amino acids: CSASLRVGRTFF. For the CDR3, the DNA is TGCAGTGCTAGTTTAAGGGTCGGCCGAACTTTCTTT.